This TCR beta chain was observed in a study of T cells in Graves' hyperthyroidism and ophthalmopathy. This clonotype was detected many times. Germline and junction disagree at one end, which may indicate a read error. Amplification targeted TCR beta CDR3 regions from RNA transcripts. First-round RT-PCR of the TCR CDR3 relied on the HTBI primer set. TCRdb re-analysed the multiplex PCR reads in MiXCR, keeping a single row per CDR3 protein. The sample shows 600,000 to 800,000 distinct CDR3 sequences, around a third of them seen only once. This CDR3 has 14 residues. CDR1 is SSHAT, CDR2 FNYEAQ, per germline (reference sequence).

The sample taken for sequencing was blood. This sequence joins TRBV7-7 and TRBJ2-5; the D call may be TRBD1 or TRBD2 (5 bases each). The TCR was taken from a woman aged 40 to 50 with Graves' hyperthyroidism. The CDR3 loop is CASSLNEGQETQYF. The CDR3 region has the DNA TGTGCTAGCAGCTTAAATGAGGGGCAAGAGACCCAGTACTTC.